This is a list of T cell receptor beta chains from one sample in a study of blood T cell repertoires in COVID-19. Produced via immunoSEQ multiplex PCR; TCRdb's table is partial and in-frame only. The sample includes some 240,000 clones, roughly 89% seen only once; the top ten take approximately 4.6%. The material sequenced was peripheral blood. These receptors all come from a woman aged 40 to 49 who had recovered from COVID-19. The CDR3 runs from the conserved cysteine through the conserved F or W. The order of the fields is D gene, clone size, J gene, V gene, CDR3 DNA, CDR3 protein. A D gene is named only where the DNA matches it firmly. A clone size is listed for some rows: how often the clone was seen (once, few, many), or a class if it is expanded.

D: .
size: .
J: TRBJ1-1
V: TRBV12-5
DNA: TGTGCTAGTGGTATCAGGGTGAACACTGAAGCTTTCTTT
CDR3: CASGIRVNTEAFF

D: .
size: .
J: TRBJ1-2
V: TRBV6-5
DNA: TGTGCCAGCAGTTACTCGGCCACAAACTATGGCTACACCTTC
CDR3: CASSYSATNYGYTF

D: TRBD2
size: .
J: TRBJ2-1
V: TRBV24-1
DNA: TGTGCCACCAGTGACCGGAGACTAGCGGGAGTTATGTCCAATGAGCAGTTCTTC
CDR3: CATSDRRLAGVMSNEQFF

D: .
size: .
J: TRBJ1-2
V: TRBV2
DNA: TGTGCCAGCAGTGATGTGTCCCCCGGGGATGGCTACACCTTC
CDR3: CASSDVSPGDGYTF

D: .
size: few
J: TRBJ2-1
V: TRBV19
DNA: TGTGCCAGTAGTATAGTGGCGGTTGGCTCCTACAATGAGCAGTTCTTC
CDR3: CASSIVAVGSYNEQFF

D: TRBD1
size: .
J: TRBJ2-2
V: TRBV12-5
DNA: TGTGCTAGTGGTTTGGGGGACAGGAGAGGGGGCGGGGAGCTGTTTTTT
CDR3: CASGLGDRRGGGELFF

D: TRBD1
size: .
J: TRBJ1-6
V: TRBV5-1
DNA: TGCGCCAGCAGCTCGGGACAGGGGAATTCACCCCTCCACTTT
CDR3: CASSSGQGNSPLHF

D: .
size: .
J: TRBJ1-1
V: TRBV27
DNA: TGTGCCAGCAGTTTAGCGCCAAGGGGGTACACTGAAGCTTTCTTT
CDR3: CASSLAPRGYTEAFF

D: .
size: once
J: TRBJ1-3
V: TRBV12-3/TRBV12-4
DNA: TGTGCCAGCAGTCAACAGGGAAACACCATATATTTT
CDR3: CASSQQGNTIYF

D: TRBD1
size: .
J: TRBJ1-6
V: TRBV9
DNA: TGTGCCAGCAGCGCCTCCATTTTGGGGACAGGGAGTTTGGAACCCCTCCACTTT
CDR3: CASSASILGTGSLEPLHF

D: .
size: .
J: TRBJ1-3
V: TRBV5-1
DNA: TGCGCCAGCAGCTTGGGACAGCCAAGCTCTGGAAACACCATATATTTT
CDR3: CASSLGQPSSGNTIYF

D: .
size: .
J: TRBJ2-2
V: TRBV5-5
DNA: TGTGCCAGCAGCTTGGTCGCGGGCACCGGGGAGCTGTTTTTT
CDR3: CASSLVAGTGELFF

D: TRBD1
size: .
J: TRBJ1-4
V: TRBV25-1
DNA: TGTGCCAGCAGTGCTATCCGACAGGGGACTTATGAAAAACTGTTTTTT
CDR3: CASSAIRQGTYEKLFF

D: TRBD2
size: .
J: TRBJ2-1
V: TRBV7-2
DNA: TGTGCCAGCAGCCTAAACATACTAGCGTCATCCTACAATGAGCAGTTCTTC
CDR3: CASSLNILASSYNEQFF

D: TRBD2
size: .
J: TRBJ2-2
V: TRBV19
DNA: TGTGCCAGTAGGATGCTAGCGGGGGACTACACCGGGGAGCTGTTTTTT
CDR3: CASRMLAGDYTGELFF

D: .
size: once
J: TRBJ1-3
V: TRBV4-3
DNA: TGCGCCAGCAGCCAAGGAGCTGGAAACACCATATATTTT
CDR3: CASSQGAGNTIYF

D: TRBD2
size: .
J: TRBJ2-5
V: TRBV3-1/TRBV3-2
DNA: TGTGCCAGCAGCCAAGGGGCTAGCGGGGCTTTGTTAGAGACCCAGTACTTC
CDR3: CASSQGASGALLETQYF

D: .
size: once
J: TRBJ2-5
V: TRBV7-8
DNA: TGTGCCAGCAGCTTAGCGGGAGAACGGGCCCAGTACTTC
CDR3: CASSLAGERAQYF

D: .
size: .
J: TRBJ1-2
V: TRBV2
DNA: TGTGCCAGCAGTGAAGGTGTCAGGGAGGGCTATGGCTACACCTTC
CDR3: CASSEGVREGYGYTF

D: .
size: .
J: TRBJ2-7
V: TRBV5-1
DNA: TGCGCCAGCAGCTCCCGTAATTCCGGGACGGGACACTACGAGCAGTACTTC
CDR3: CASSSRNSGTGHYEQYF

D: .
size: .
J: TRBJ2-1
V: TRBV24-1
DNA: TGTGCCACTAGTTCCGTAGAGGCCCCCTACAATGAGCAGTTCTTC
CDR3: CATSSVEAPYNEQFF

D: .
size: .
J: TRBJ2-2
V: TRBV6-6
DNA: TGTGCCAGCAGTTACCCCCAGGGTTTATGGGGGGAGCTGTTTTTT
CDR3: CASSYPQGLWGELFF

D: TRBD1
size: .
J: TRBJ2-1
V: TRBV3-1/TRBV3-2
DNA: TGTGCCAGCAGCCAAGATTCCGGACAGGGTTATTTTCGGGACTCCTACAATGAGCAGTTCTTC
CDR3: CASSQDSGQGYFRDSYNEQFF

D: .
size: .
J: TRBJ1-6
V: TRBV6-5
DNA: TGTGCCAGCAGGAGGGGGGGCTCACCCCTCCACTTT
CDR3: CASRRGGSPLHF

D: TRBD1
size: .
J: TRBJ1-2
V: TRBV7-2
DNA: TGTGCCAGCAGTATAGGACAGGGCCGCGGCCGTGGCTACACCTTC
CDR3: CASSIGQGRGRGYTF

D: .
size: .
J: TRBJ2-4
V: TRBV27
DNA: TGTGCCAGCTCTGAGCAGGGGAAAAACATTCAGTACTTC
CDR3: CASSEQGKNIQYF

D: TRBD2
size: .
J: TRBJ2-1
V: TRBV7-2
DNA: TGTGCCAGCAGCGGGACTAGCGGGGGATACAATGAGCAGTTCTTC
CDR3: CASSGTSGGYNEQFF

D: TRBD1
size: .
J: TRBJ2-4
V: TRBV20-1
DNA: TGCAGTGCTAGTCGGCTTCGGGACAGGGCTAGAAACATTCAGTACTTC
CDR3: CSASRLRDRARNIQYF

D: .
size: .
J: TRBJ1-5
V: TRBV19
DNA: TGTGCCAGTAGTATACGGACAGGCAATCAGCCCCAGCATTTT
CDR3: CASSIRTGNQPQHF

D: .
size: .
J: TRBJ2-3
V: TRBV7-2
DNA: TGTGCCAGCAGCCGGAGAACTGGGAGCACAGATACGCAGTATTTT
CDR3: CASSRRTGSTDTQYF

D: TRBD2
size: .
J: TRBJ2-1
V: TRBV15
DNA: TGTGCCACCAGCGGGGTAGCGGGAGACTACAATGAGCAGTTCTTC
CDR3: CATSGVAGDYNEQFF

D: TRBD1
size: .
J: TRBJ2-1
V: TRBV10-3
DNA: TGTGCCATCAAACCCAGGGGGCAGGCCGACAATGAGCAGTTCTTC
CDR3: CAIKPRGQADNEQFF

D: TRBD1
size: .
J: TRBJ2-3
V: TRBV11-2
DNA: TGTGCCAGCAGCTCGGGACAGCCCCGGACCTTTTATACGCAGTATTTT
CDR3: CASSSGQPRTFYTQYF

D: TRBD1
size: .
J: TRBJ2-7
V: TRBV24-1
DNA: TGTGCCACCGGCCAGGGGGCTTCGTACGAGCAGTACTTC
CDR3: CATGQGASYEQYF

D: .
size: .
J: TRBJ2-7
V: TRBV5-4
DNA: TGTGCCAGCAGCTTGACAGGCTACGAGCAGTACTTC
CDR3: CASSLTGYEQYF

D: .
size: .
J: TRBJ1-6
V: TRBV28
DNA: TGTGCCATCCGCGGGACGGGGCATCCTGCGGACTTT
CDR3: CAIRGTGHPADF

D: TRBD2
size: .
J: TRBJ2-5
V: TRBV5-6
DNA: TGTGCCAGCAGCTTGGAGCTAGCGGGAGAAGAGACCCAGTACTTC
CDR3: CASSLELAGEETQYF

D: .
size: .
J: TRBJ2-3
V: TRBV29-1
DNA: TGCAGCGTTGATTCGGGAACAGATACGCAGTATTTT
CDR3: CSVDSGTDTQYF

D: TRBD2
size: .
J: TRBJ2-3
V: TRBV19
DNA: TGTGCCAGTAGTATCAGGGCGGGGGGTAGCACAGATACGCAGTATTTT
CDR3: CASSIRAGGSTDTQYF

D: .
size: once
J: TRBJ2-3
V: TRBV7-9
DNA: TGTGCCAGCAGCCCACTGGTAGGAGCGAGGGCAGATACGCAGTATTTT
CDR3: CASSPLVGARADTQYF

D: .
size: .
J: TRBJ2-5
V: TRBV5-8
DNA: TGTGCCAGCAGCCTCGGGGGTAGGACCCCCTGGGAGACCCAGTACTTC
CDR3: CASSLGGRTPWETQYF

D: .
size: .
J: TRBJ1-2
V: TRBV30
DNA: TGTGCCTGGAGCTATTACCGCGGGGGCGGCTACACCTTC
CDR3: CAWSYYRGGGYTF